This TCR beta chain was observed in a study of cytomegalovirus exposure and HLA in healthy donors. Germline V gene data show CDR1 as SEHNR and CDR2 as FQNEAQ (reference sequence). The V end was cut by 1 base, the J end by 4 bases, with 16 bases between. The CDR3 sequence is 16 residues long. In the PCR, 60 Vbeta and 13 Jbeta primers were used. Here immunoSEQ multiplex PCR was the method, and the copy in TCRdb shows in-frame clones only, minus some. The repertoire consists of 150,000 or so clones, with about 75% occurring once and the leading ten covering about 2.1%. The sequence derives from a female donor in good health and CMV-seronegative. The sample was PBMCs. This chain uses TRBV7-9 with TRBJ2-5, with D possibly being TRBD2 (5 bases). CDR3 in DNA: TGTGCCAGCAGCTTAGGCTTGGGCAGCCGGGGAGAGACCCAGTACTTC. Translating it yields CASSLGLGSRGETQYF.